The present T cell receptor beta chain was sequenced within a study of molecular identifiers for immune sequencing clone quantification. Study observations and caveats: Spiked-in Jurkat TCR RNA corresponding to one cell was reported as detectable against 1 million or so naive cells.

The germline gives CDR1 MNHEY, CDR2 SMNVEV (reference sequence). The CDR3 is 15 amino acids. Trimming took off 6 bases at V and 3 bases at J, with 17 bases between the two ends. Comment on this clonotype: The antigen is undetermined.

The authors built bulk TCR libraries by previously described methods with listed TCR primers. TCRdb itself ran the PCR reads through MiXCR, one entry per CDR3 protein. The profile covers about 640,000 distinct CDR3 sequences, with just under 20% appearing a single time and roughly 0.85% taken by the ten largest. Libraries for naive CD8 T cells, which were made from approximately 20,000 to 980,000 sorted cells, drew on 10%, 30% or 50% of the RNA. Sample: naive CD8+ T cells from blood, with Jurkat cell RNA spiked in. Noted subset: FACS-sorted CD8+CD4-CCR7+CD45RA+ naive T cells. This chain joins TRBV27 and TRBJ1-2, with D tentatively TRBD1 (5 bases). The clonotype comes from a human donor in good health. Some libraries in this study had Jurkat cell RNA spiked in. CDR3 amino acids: CASSPVRGPDYGYTF. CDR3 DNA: TGTGCCAGCAGCCCCGTAAGGGGACCAGACTATGGCTACACCTTC.